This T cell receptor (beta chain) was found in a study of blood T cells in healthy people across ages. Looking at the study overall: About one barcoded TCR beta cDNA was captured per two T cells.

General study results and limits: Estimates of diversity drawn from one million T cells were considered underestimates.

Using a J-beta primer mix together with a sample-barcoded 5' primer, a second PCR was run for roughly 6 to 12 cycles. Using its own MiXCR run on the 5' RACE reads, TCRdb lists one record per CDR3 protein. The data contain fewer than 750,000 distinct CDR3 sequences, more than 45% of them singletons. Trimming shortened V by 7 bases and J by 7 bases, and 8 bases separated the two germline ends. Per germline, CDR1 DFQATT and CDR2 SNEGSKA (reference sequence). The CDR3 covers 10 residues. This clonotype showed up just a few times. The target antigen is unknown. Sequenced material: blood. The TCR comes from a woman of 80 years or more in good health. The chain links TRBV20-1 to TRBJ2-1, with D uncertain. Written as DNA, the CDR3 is TGCAGTGGGTCCAGGAATGAGCAGTTCTTC. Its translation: CSGSRNEQFF.